These 8 T cell receptor beta chains came from one sample sequenced in a study of blood T cell repertoires in COVID-19. TCRdb keeps only in-frame clones here, not all; method: immunoSEQ multiplex PCR. The sample holds roughly 300,000 clones, roughly 93% seen once. Sample: PBMCs or T cells enriched from blood (not recorded which). Every receptor here comes from a woman between 35 and 50 years old with acute COVID-19.

This chain uses TRBV4-2 with TRBJ1-1; TRBD1 might be the D (5 bases). Trimming cost V 4 bases and J 4 bases, with 16 bases left between them. Germline V CDR1 and CDR2: LGHNA, YNFKEQ. The CDR3 has 15 amino acids. CDR3 sequence (DNA): TGTGCCAGCAGCCGAGAGGACCAGGGCGTCACTGAAGCTTTCTTT. Its translation: CASSREDQGVTEAFF.

The chain employs TRBV11-1 and TRBJ2-7; 10 bases align to TRBD1. Trimming removed 5 bases from V and 3 bases from J; junction bases left unmatched: 4. Looked up from germline, CDR1 is SGHAT and CDR2 is FQDESV (reference sequence). The CDR3 has 14 amino acids. The CDR3 here is CASSPGQGNYEQYF. DNA for the CDR3: TGTGCCAGCAGCCCGGGACAGGGGAACTACGAGCAGTACTTC.

This chain connects TRBV18 to TRBJ2-7, with unresolved D. Germline V CDR1 and CDR2: KGHSH, LQKENI. Trimming removed 4 bases at V and 0 bases at J, with 7 bases between. The CDR3 contains 13 residues. CDR3 in DNA: TGTGCCAGCTCACTAACAAGCTCCTACGAGCAGTACTTC. Protein product: CASSLTSSYEQYF.

V usage is TRBV28 and J usage is TRBJ1-6; 8 bases are shared with TRBD1. Germline loops: CDR1 MDHEN, CDR2 SYDVKM. V trimming: 5 bases; J trimming: 10 bases; junction bases outside the gene matches: 4. The CDR3 contains 13 residues. CDR3 sequence (DNA): TGTGCCAGCAGTCTGGACAGGGACTCACCCCTCCACTTT. It yields the protein CASSLDRDSPLHF.

V usage is TRBV19 and J usage is TRBJ1-1; 10 nucleotides line up with TRBD1. CDR1 is LNHDA, CDR2 SQIVND, per germline (reference sequence). This CDR3 is 14 amino acids long. V dropped 5 bases and J dropped 5; count of bases not matched to a gene: 5. This CDR3 reads CASSSGQGVTEAFF. The CDR3 bases are TGTGCCAGTAGTTCCGGACAGGGGGTGACTGAAGCTTTCTTT.

This rearrangement joins TRBV7-2 to TRBJ2-3; no definite D call. From germline, CDR1 is SGHTA and CDR2 FQGNSA. There are 12 residues in the CDR3. V was cut by 7 bases and J by 4 bases, with 9 bases left in between. The CDR3 spells CASNDNPDTQYF. For the CDR3, the DNA is TGTGCCAGCAACGACAATCCAGATACGCAGTATTTT.

This chain joins TRBV6-5 and TRBJ1-1, with a weak D call TRBD1 (6 bases). CDR1 MNHEY and CDR2 SVGAGI come from the germline V gene. This CDR3 is built from 13 residues. Trimming shortened V by 6 bases and J by 1 base, and 9 bases separated the two germline ends. CDR3 amino acids: CASSRDKNTEAFF. The CDR3 DNA follows: TGTGCCAGCAGCCGGGACAAGAACACTGAAGCTTTCTTT.

This chain joins TRBV28 and TRBJ2-5, with TRBD2 matching over 8 bases. J lost 6 bases, V lost 2 bases, and 2 bases had no gene match. Germline assignment: CDR1 MDHEN and CDR2 SYDVKM. The CDR3 totals 13 residues. CDR3 nucleotide sequence: TGTGCCAGCAGTTTAGGACTAGCCAAGACCCAGTACTTC. Translation: CASSLGLAKTQYF.